This T cell receptor (beta chain) was documented in a study of T cell responses to AZD1222 COVID-19 vaccine. The data were produced by immunoSEQ multiplex PCR, yet TCRdb's version contains in-frame clones alone and is incomplete. The sample carries around 200,000 clones, around 88% recorded once. Regarding the study as a whole: Unmutated variant regions are reportedly the target of nearly half of TCRs that are spike-specific. The donor group comprised mostly white British people and more females; the analysis possibly underestimated clonal diversity. The study found Spike-specific TCR breadth and depth rose after two AZD1222 doses.

As to this clone: Its antigen is still unknown.

The CDR3 extends over 15 amino acids. CDR1 MRHNA and CDR2 SNTAGT come from the germline V gene. V lost 5 bases to trimming and J lost 4 bases; unmatched junction nucleotides: 4. The starting material was peripheral blood, obtained on day 0 of AZD1222 vaccination. The chain uses TRBV6-4 and TRBJ2-2; 10 nucleotides agree with TRBD1. The sequence derives from an adult in good health. DNA for the CDR3: TGTGCCAGCAGTCCGGGACAGGGGATCACCGGGGAGCTGTTTTTT. Protein sequence: CASSPGQGITGELFF.